The entry below gives a single T cell receptor beta chain sequence along with its context. Its antigen is unidentified. V gave up 5 bases and J gave up 4 bases, with 20 bases separating them. Germline CDR1 and CDR2: SEHNR and FQNEAQ (reference sequence). The CDR3 totals 16 residues. The source of the sample is a study of PD-1 blockade in classical Hodgkin lymphoma. Sequencing used immunoSEQ multiplex PCR; TCRdb keeps in-frame clones, though not all of them. The sample shows about 11,000 clones, around 75% of them seen only once. Each and every patient relapsed after autologous stem cell transplantation, and patients got differing brentuximab vedotin exposure. General study points: Possibly reflecting disease activity or prior therapy, repertoire differences have causes that remain undefined. Complete responders possessed baseline diversity comparable to newly diagnosed patients. Researchers reported that CD4+ TCR diversity, though not CD8+, rose significantly by C4D1.

This chain uses TRBV7-9 with TRBJ1-2; D is unresolved. Sequenced material: peripheral blood mononuclear cells (PBMCs), taken at baseline. This sequence was found in a human donor with classical Hodgkin lymphoma. The CDR3 sequence: CASSVRKYGKTYGYTF. The CDR3 DNA reads TGTGCCAGCAGCGTGCGTAAATATGGAAAGACCTATGGCTACACCTTC.